The rows below give T cell receptor beta chains drawn from one sample of a study of cytomegalovirus exposure and HLA in healthy donors. Only in-frame clones appear in the TCRdb table, and some are missing; sequencing was by immunoSEQ multiplex PCR. The sample holds 100,000 to 150,000 clones, about 74% seen once. Sequencing was performed on PBMCs. The receptor set was obtained from a woman in her fifties or sixties in good health and CMV-seropositive. CDR3s include the opening cysteine and the closing phenylalanine or tryptophan.

J gene: TRBJ2-4
V gene: TRBV20-1
CDR3 protein: CSANTGNIQYF

J gene: TRBJ1-5
V gene: TRBV7-9
CDR3 protein: CASSFGVQQPQHF

J gene: TRBJ2-7
V gene: TRBV7-2
CDR3 protein: CASSLDGGGSFYEQYF

J gene: TRBJ2-7
V gene: TRBV2
CDR3 protein: CASSGTGEAYEQYF

J gene: TRBJ2-5
V gene: TRBV2
CDR3 protein: CASGGVGQETQYF

J gene: TRBJ2-2
V gene: TRBV7-6
CDR3 protein: CASSLVPGSGTGELFF

J gene: TRBJ2-3
V gene: TRBV28
CDR3 protein: CASSSRQGSTDTQYF

J gene: TRBJ1-2
V gene: TRBV19
CDR3 protein: CASSIALGQLGNYGYTF

J gene: TRBJ2-3
V gene: TRBV11-3
CDR3 protein: CASSSRTSGGTDTQYF

J gene: TRBJ1-5
V gene: TRBV15
CDR3 protein: CATSRRGISNQPQHF

J gene: TRBJ1-5
V gene: TRBV29-1
CDR3 protein: CSGTWGNQPQHF

J gene: TRBJ1-5
V gene: TRBV4-3
CDR3 protein: CASSQDLRGSRHF

J gene: TRBJ2-3
V gene: TRBV7-7
CDR3 protein: CASSQGQSSTDTQYF

J gene: TRBJ2-3
V gene: TRBV19
CDR3 protein: CASSAQGKTDTQYF

J gene: TRBJ2-7
V gene: TRBV9
CDR3 protein: CASSVVPGYEQYF

J gene: TRBJ2-4
V gene: TRBV7-8
CDR3 protein: CASSFLSGGLLAKNIQYF

J gene: TRBJ1-6
V gene: TRBV28
CDR3 protein: CASSLARLDSPLHF

J gene: TRBJ1-6
V gene: TRBV27
CDR3 protein: CASSTNRGSSYNSPLHF

J gene: TRBJ2-1
V gene: TRBV6-1
CDR3 protein: CASSETGRHLGGEQFF

J gene: TRBJ1-1
V gene: TRBV5-4
CDR3 protein: CASSFRSTEAFF

J gene: TRBJ2-5
V gene: TRBV27
CDR3 protein: CASSPRLRQGARETQYF

J gene: TRBJ2-3
V gene: TRBV29-1
CDR3 protein: CSVEGVFRGSDTQYF

J gene: TRBJ1-6
V gene: TRBV4-2
CDR3 protein: CASSQDQGTSINSPLHF

J gene: TRBJ2-1
V gene: TRBV7-2
CDR3 protein: CASSLRAGVDEQFF

J gene: TRBJ2-7
V gene: TRBV11-2
CDR3 protein: CASSPWTGGFSHEQYF

J gene: TRBJ2-7
V gene: TRBV5-1
CDR3 protein: CASSLAGGKGYEQYF

J gene: TRBJ2-7
V gene: TRBV5-4
CDR3 protein: CASSLFPGGSYEQYF

J gene: TRBJ1-1
V gene: TRBV27
CDR3 protein: CASHYGQANTEAFF

J gene: TRBJ2-2
V gene: TRBV19
CDR3 protein: CASSLIQGAIGELFF

J gene: TRBJ1-2
V gene: TRBV28
CDR3 protein: CASSLSDRGYGYTF

J gene: TRBJ2-3
V gene: TRBV6-1
CDR3 protein: CASRGGQGATDTQYF

J gene: TRBJ1-1
V gene: TRBV18
CDR3 protein: CASSRGVRGSDTEAFF

J gene: TRBJ1-2
V gene: TRBV29-1
CDR3 protein: CSVEPRTEHYGYTF

J gene: -
V gene: TRBV4-1
CDR3 protein: CASSQSQISEQYF

J gene: TRBJ1-4
V gene: TRBV7-2
CDR3 protein: CASRSRDRGYEKLFF

J gene: TRBJ1-1
V gene: TRBV5-6
CDR3 protein: CASSKGQAGAFF

J gene: TRBJ2-2
V gene: TRBV28
CDR3 protein: CASSSAGLSTGELFF

J gene: TRBJ2-1
V gene: TRBV6-5
CDR3 protein: CASSYSRTGAYNEQFF

J gene: TRBJ2-7
V gene: TRBV9
CDR3 protein: CASTRGYPYEQYF

J gene: TRBJ2-7
V gene: TRBV23-1
CDR3 protein: CAGGDRVVSYEQYF

J gene: TRBJ2-2
V gene: TRBV19
CDR3 protein: CASDPGQGWAGELFF

J gene: TRBJ2-6
V gene: TRBV6-5
CDR3 protein: CASSKSSGANVLTF

J gene: TRBJ2-3
V gene: TRBV10-3
CDR3 protein: CAISTSGGGMLDTQYF

J gene: TRBJ2-4
V gene: TRBV11-2
CDR3 protein: CASSFGLAENIQYF

J gene: TRBJ1-3
V gene: TRBV30
CDR3 protein: CALLRHRGGNTIYF

J gene: TRBJ1-4
V gene: TRBV7-9
CDR3 protein: CASSRDRGDEKLFF

J gene: TRBJ2-4
V gene: TRBV5-6
CDR3 protein: CASTIRQGWVGGDIQYF

J gene: TRBJ1-4
V gene: TRBV20-1
CDR3 protein: CSAGRDEKLFF

J gene: TRBJ1-3
V gene: TRBV11-2
CDR3 protein: CASSRDSLSGNTIYF

J gene: TRBJ1-2
V gene: TRBV2
CDR3 protein: CASRIGSYGYTF

J gene: TRBJ2-5
V gene: TRBV5-4
CDR3 protein: CASSLPGLVQETQYF

J gene: TRBJ2-3
V gene: TRBV7-8
CDR3 protein: CASSRYYSGEDTQYF

J gene: TRBJ2-1
V gene: TRBV6-1
CDR3 protein: CASRWGQGDGNEQFF

J gene: TRBJ2-3
V gene: TRBV9
CDR3 protein: CASSSGGYSTDTQYF

J gene: TRBJ1-3
V gene: TRBV11-2
CDR3 protein: CASSLVGGGTAGNTIYF

J gene: TRBJ1-6
V gene: TRBV4-1
CDR3 protein: CASSQADRSDSPLHF

J gene: TRBJ1-2
V gene: TRBV11-2
CDR3 protein: CASSLYPHTENPNYGYTF

J gene: TRBJ1-2
V gene: TRBV5-1
CDR3 protein: CASSLGGTASNYGYTF

J gene: TRBJ1-2
V gene: TRBV20-1
CDR3 protein: CSSGGVRGYTF

J gene: TRBJ2-2
V gene: TRBV18
CDR3 protein: CASEQGRGTGELFF